This T cell receptor beta chain was identified in a study of cytomegalovirus exposure and HLA in healthy donors. Donors consisted of healthy bone marrow donors. This clone was recorded only once. The antigen is not known. General study points: Accurate predictions that matched the HLA-A and HLA-B alleles of most subjects were reportedly made from TCR beta sequences. One variant, a missense change in DCLRE1C, was linked in a later analysis to TCR beta V- and J-gene trimming.

The PCR employed 60 Vbeta primers together with 13 Jbeta primers. The data were produced by immunoSEQ multiplex PCR, yet TCRdb's version contains in-frame clones alone and is incomplete. The sample gives over 150,000 clones, 68% of which show up once; about 2.5% is in the top ten. The receptor was derived from a woman aged 35 to 49 in good health and CMV-seropositive. Input material: PBMCs.

The CDR3 reads CASSREYEQYF. In nucleotides, the CDR3 is TGTGCCAGCTCACGGGAATACGAGCAGTACTTC. The chain employs TRBV2 and TRBJ2-7, with D tentatively TRBD2 (5 bases). Germline CDR1 reads SNHLY; CDR2 reads FYNNEI. V lost 8 bases and J lost 4, with 9 bases in between. This CDR3 region has 11 residues.